The 14 T cell receptor beta chains below were found in one sample sequenced in a study of control samples from healthy donors and cancer patients. The table came from immunoSEQ multiplex PCR; TCRdb's copy has only in-frame clones and leaves some out. The table lists 150,000 to 200,000 clones, about 94% of them singletons. The specimen sequenced was blood. All receptors derive from a woman aged 40 to 50 in good health.

Worth noting for this clone: Because it lacks the conserved phenylalanine or tryptophan at the end, this CDR3 is likely a read error. The DNA is omitted, as the CDR3 cannot be located on it reliably, and the CDR3 follows TCRdb's listing. The rearrangement joins TRBV15 to TRBJ2-7; the table's D call TRBD2 went unverified against the DNA. The CDR3 is 11 residues long, counting both termini. Per germline, CDR1 LNHNV and CDR2 YYDKDF (reference sequence). CDR3 amino acids: CATSKEGPGRL.

The CDR3 DNA reads as TGCAGCGTTGGAGGGGGCGCGGGTGATGAAAAACTGTTTTTT. Translating it yields CSVGGGAGDEKLFF. The gene calls are TRBV29-1 and TRBJ1-4, with TRBD1 matching over 7 bases. Trimming took 4 bases from V and 6 from J; bases not matched to a gene: 8. CDR3 length equals 14 residues. The V gene's germline CDR1 is SQVTM and CDR2 ANQGSEA. The full variable domain, in which reference TRBV29-1 and TRBJ1-4 provide the parts outside the CDR3, is SAVISQKPSRDICQRGTSLTIQCQVDSQVTMMFWYRQQPGQSLTLIATANQGSEATYESGFVIDKFPISRPNLTFSTLTVSNMSPEDSSIYLCSVGGGAGDEKLFFGSGTQLSVL.

This clone appeared once. V and J are TRBV5-1 and TRBJ1-5; a weak D match, TRBD1 (5 bases). The germline CDR1 and CDR2 sequences are SGHRS and YFSETQ. The CDR3 is 15 residues long. The V end lost 3 bases, the J end lost 5 bases, and 15 bases lay between the germline ends. The CDR3 loop is CASSSLGGGDQPQHF. The CDR3 region has the DNA TGCGCCAGCAGCTCCCTTGGCGGGGGGGATCAGCCCCAGCATTTT.

This rearrangement joins TRBV5-6 to TRBJ2-1, with 12 bases identical to TRBD2. Germline V gene data show CDR1 as SGHDT and CDR2 as YYEEEE. The CDR3 is 16 residues long. Trimming cost V 3 bases and J 8 bases; bases outside gene matches: 9. CDR3 DNA: TGTGCCAGCAGCTCATACGCTAGCGGGGGGGCAGATGAGCAGTTCTTC. Protein: CASSSYASGGADEQFF. Filled out from reference TRBV5-6 and TRBJ2-1, the complete variable domain reads DAGVTQSPTHLIKTRGQQVTLRCSPKSGHDTVSWYQQALGQGPQFIFQYYEEEERQRGNFPDRFSGHQFPNYSSELNVNALLLGDSALYLCASSSYASGGADEQFFGPGTRLTVL.

This chain joins TRBV4-3 and TRBJ2-5, with 8 bases aligning to TRBD1. CDR1 and CDR2 (germline): LGHNA, YSLEER. This CDR3 region has 17 residues. The V segment lost 0 bases and the J segment 4 bases; nucleotides outside the gene matches: 10. CDR3 DNA: TGCGCCAGCAGCCAAGAGGTGATTTCCAGGGGGCCAGAGACCCAGTACTTC. Translating gives CASSQEVISRGPETQYF.

The chain links TRBV27 to TRBJ1-1; possible D gene TRBD1, 5 bases. From germline, CDR1 is MNHEY and CDR2 SMNVEV (reference sequence). This CDR3 is 14 amino acids long. The ends were cut back, 2 bases at V and 5 bases at J, with 12 bases in the middle. This CDR3 is CASSLNGARTEAFF. CDR3 in DNA: TGTGCCAGCAGTTTAAATGGGGCGAGGACTGAAGCTTTCTTT.

V and J are TRBV5-5 and TRBJ2-7, with D possibly being TRBD1 (5 bases). The germline V and J ends were trimmed by 4 bases and 6 bases, with 11 bases remaining between them. The CDR3 is made up of 12 amino acids. CDR1 is SGHKS, CDR2 YYEKEE, per germline (reference sequence). DNA for the CDR3: TGTGCCAGCAGCACCAGGGATAGCGAGCAGTACTTC. Translation gives CASSTRDSEQYF.

For the CDR3, the DNA is TGTGCCAGCAGCCTAAGTGAGACAGTAAATTCACCCCTCCACTTT. Translation gives CASSLSETVNSPLHF. This chain connects TRBV7-2 to TRBJ1-6; tentative D call: TRBD1 (5 bases). The CDR3 consists of 15 residues. Trimming left V 5 bases short and J 7 bases short, with 15 bases between. The germline V gene has CDR1 SGHTA and CDR2 FQGNSA. The complete variable domain, with remaining parts taken from reference TRBV7-2 and TRBJ1-6, reads GAGVSQSPSNKVTEKGKDVELRCDPISGHTALYWYRQSLGQGLEFLIYFQGNSAPDKSGLPSDRFSAERTGGSVSTLTIQRTQQEDSAVYLCASSLSETVNSPLHFGNGTRLTVT.

This chain's CDR3 is CASSVTDTQYF. CDR3 in DNA: TGTGCCAGCAGCGTCACAGATACGCAGTATTTT. This chain uses TRBV2 with TRBJ2-3; no clear D gene. Trimming stripped 6 bases from V and 2 bases from J, with 3 bases between. This CDR3 region has 11 residues. Germline CDR1 is SNHLY and CDR2 is FYNNEI.

The rearrangement links TRBV3-1 (or the pseudogene TRBV3-2) to TRBJ2-1; the D gene is possibly TRBD2 (6 bases). The CDR3 is made up of 15 amino acids. Trimming took off 2 bases at V and 8 bases at J, with 16 bases between the two ends. CDR1 LGHDT and CDR2 YNNKEL come from the germline V gene (reference sequence). The CDR3 protein is CASSQYWMGRYEQFF. The CDR3 region has the DNA TGTGCCAGCAGCCAATATTGGATGGGGAGGTATGAGCAGTTCTTC.

This rearrangement joins TRBV4-2 to TRBJ1-4; D possibly corresponds to TRBD1 (5 bases). Germline CDR1 is LGHNA and CDR2 is YNFKEQ. This CDR3 comprises 16 residues. With 1 base removed from V and 0 bases from J, the gap between germline ends came to 9 bases. In DNA form, the CDR3 reads TGTGCCAGCAGCCAAGCCAGGGTCGCAACTAATGAAAAACTGTTTTTT. This codes for CASSQARVATNEKLFF.

J is TRBJ2-3 and V is TRBV9, with a tentative D call TRBD1 (5 bases). Trimming removed 0 bases from V and 6 bases from J, with 17 bases in between. CDR1 is SGDLS and CDR2 is YYNGEE in the germline V gene. There are 16 residues in the CDR3. CDR3 loop: CASSVGFGAASDTQYF. In DNA form, the CDR3 reads TGTGCCAGCAGCGTAGGTTTTGGGGCCGCCTCGGATACGCAGTATTTT.

This chain joins TRBV6-5 and TRBJ1-5; D gene unclear. V was cut by 10 bases and J by 1 base, with 8 bases left in between. The CDR3 runs 12 residues. The germline gives CDR1 MNHEY, CDR2 SVGAGI. CDR3 sequence reads: CAIKGSNQPQHF. The CDR3 DNA reads TGTGCCATAAAAGGGAGCAATCAGCCCCAGCATTTT.

J is TRBJ1-6 and V is TRBV27; maybe TRBD1 (5 bases). From germline, CDR1 is MNHEY and CDR2 SMNVEV (reference sequence). The V end was cut by 2 bases, the J end by 10 bases, with 27 bases between. The CDR3 loop spans 19 amino acids. In DNA, the CDR3 is TGTGCCAGCAGTTTAGAGGCGGGGACTTCGGACCCCCGTAGGTCACCCCTCCACTTT. Translating it yields CASSLEAGTSDPRRSPLHF.